The next 16 T cell receptor beta chains were all read from a single sample in a study of T cells in Graves' hyperthyroidism and ophthalmopathy. TCR beta CDR3 regions were amplified from RNA transcripts. The study used the HTBI primer set for a first-round RT-PCR of the TCR CDR3. TCRdb processed the multiplex PCR reads anew with MiXCR; each CDR3 protein has one entry. The sample carries hundreds of thousands of distinct CDR3 sequences, about two fifths recorded once. The sample comprised blood. Receptor source: a young man with Graves' hyperthyroidism.

This clonotype has more than one count but fewer than ten. The chain recombines TRBV7-2 with TRBJ2-5, with TRBD2 matching 7 bases. The CDR3 contains 16 residues. With V trimmed by 5 bases and J by 5 bases, 14 bases remained unmatched. Germline V gene lookup returns CDR1 SGHTA and CDR2 FQGNSA. The CDR3 loop is CASSNPGSSGGETQYF. The CDR3 DNA reads TGTGCCAGCAGCAACCCTGGCAGTTCCGGGGGGGAGACCCAGTACTTC.

The V call is TRBV29-1, the J call TRBJ2-7; D assignment may be TRBD1 or TRBD2 (5 bases each). CDR3 length: 14 residues. Trimming shortened V by 3 bases and J by 0 bases, and 12 bases separated the two germline ends. Germline loops: CDR1 SQVTM, CDR2 ANQGSEA. The CDR3 sequence: CSVEGRMSSYEQYF. The CDR3 DNA is TGCAGCGTTGAGGGACGGATGAGCTCCTACGAGCAGTACTTC.

This clonotype has only a few counts. This chain links TRBV20-1 with TRBJ2-7, with no clear D. Trimming took 0 bases from V and 4 from J, leaving 13 bases between them. Germline V lookup: CDR1 DFQATT, CDR2 SNEGSKA (reference sequence). The CDR3 is 14 amino acids. The CDR3 region has the DNA TGCAGTGCTAGAGATCCTAAAAGTGTTTACGAGCAGTACTTC. The encoded protein is CSARDPKSVYEQYF.

At least ten counts were recorded for this clonotype. The rearrangement links TRBV20-1 to TRBJ2-7, with D hard to call. Germline values: CDR1 DFQATT, CDR2 SNEGSKA (reference sequence). The germline V and J ends were trimmed by 4 bases and 0 bases, with 10 bases remaining between them. The CDR3 loop spans 13 amino acids. The CDR3 spells CSAKWTDSYEQYF. CDR3 DNA: TGCAGTGCTAAGTGGACGGACTCCTACGAGCAGTACTTC.

CDR3 in amino acids: CASSPVAGVGGEQYF. In DNA, the CDR3 is TGTGCCAGCAGCCCAGTAGCGGGAGTAGGGGGGGAGCAGTACTTC. The chain is built from TRBV11-2 and TRBJ2-5, with 9 bases fitting TRBD2. V shed 5 bases and J 11 bases; nucleotides not matched to a gene: 15. The germline V gene encodes CDR1 SGHAT and CDR2 FQNNGV. CDR3 length: 15 amino acids.

The chain joins TRBV4-3 to TRBJ1-5; possibly TRBD1 for D (5 bases). The CDR3 is made up of 14 amino acids. CDR1 LGHNA and CDR2 YSLEER come from the germline V gene. Trimming shortened V by 0 bases and J by 7 bases, and 10 bases separated the two germline ends. The CDR3 loop reads CASSQEGVLQPQHF. CDR3 bases: TGCGCCAGCAGCCAAGAAGGGGTCCTCCAGCCCCAGCATTTT.

The chain joins TRBV20-1 to TRBJ1-5; TRBD1 might be the D (6 bases). The germline V gene encodes CDR1 DFQATT and CDR2 SNEGSKA (reference sequence). Deletions cut 0 bases from V and 0 bases from J, with 21 bases between. The CDR3 is made up of 19 amino acids. The CDR3 protein is CSARDRPRDIIYSNQPQHF. The CDR3 DNA reads as TGCAGTGCTAGAGATCGTCCCCGGGACATCATTTATAGCAATCAGCCCCAGCATTTT.

In this sample, this clonotype turned up a few times. The chain combines TRBV7-8 with TRBJ2-7, with TRBD1 identical over 8 bases. The V gene end was trimmed by 5 bases and the J gene end by 6 bases; junction bases not matched to a gene: 6. This CDR3 region has 13 residues. CDR1 and CDR2 from the germline V gene are SGHVS and FQNEAQ. CDR3 bases: TGTGCCAGCAGCCAACGGACAGGGAGCGAGCAGTACTTC. This gives the protein CASSQRTGSEQYF.

This clonotype was counted ten times or more. This chain connects TRBV10-1 to TRBJ2-6; TRBD2 aligns across 11 bases. V gave up 3 bases and J gave up 3 bases; unmatched junction bases: 10. CDR1 is WNHNN, CDR2 SYGVQD, per germline (reference sequence). The length of the CDR3 is 19 residues. CDR3: CASSDQGGSGGDGANVLTF. CDR3 bases: TGCGCCAGCAGTGATCAGGGAGGTAGCGGGGGGGATGGGGCCAACGTCCTGACTTTC.

This chain joins TRBV29-1 and TRBJ2-7; D gene unclear. The V end was cut by 0 bases, the J end by 7 bases, with 10 bases between. The CDR3 length is 12 residues. Germline CDR1 and CDR2: SQVTM and ANQGSEA. The CDR3 region is CSVEDPLQEQYF. The DNA for the CDR3 is TGCAGCGTTGAAGACCCCCTCCAAGAGCAGTACTTC.

The chain couples TRBV4-3 to TRBJ2-6; TRBD2 matches 9 bases. Germline lookup yields CDR1 LGHNA and CDR2 YSLEER. V was pared by 0 bases and J by 0 bases, with 9 bases of the junction left unmatched. The CDR3 contains 20 residues. The CDR3 reads CASSQDGPSGVHSGANVLTF. In DNA form, the CDR3 reads TGCGCCAGCAGCCAAGACGGGCCTAGCGGGGTCCACTCTGGGGCCAACGTCCTGACTTTC.

V and J are TRBV5-1 and TRBJ1-4; unclear D gene. The CDR3 totals 16 residues. CDR1 SGHRS and CDR2 YFSETQ come from the germline V gene. V lost 4 bases, J lost 2 bases, and 15 bases lay in between. Here the CDR3 DNA reads TGCGCCAGCAGCCCGACCCGGGGAATGACTAATGAAAAACTGTTTTTT. As protein: CASSPTRGMTNEKLFF. Based on the CDR3 plus reference TRBV5-1 and TRBJ1-4, the full variable domain is KAGVTQTPRYLIKTRGQQVTLSCSPISGHRSVSWYQQTPGQGLQFLFEYFSETQRNKGNFPGRFSGRQFSNSRSEMNVSTLELGDSALYLCASSPTRGMTNEKLFFGSGTQLSVL.

This clonotype was detected once. It is likely a read error, because the conserved phenylalanine at the end of the CDR3 is missing. The DNA is omitted, as the CDR3 cannot be located on it reliably, and the CDR3 follows TCRdb's listing. The V gene is TRBV29-1, the J gene TRBJ1-1. Counting both end residues, the CDR3 totals 8 amino acids. Germline V gives CDR1 SQVTM, CDR2 ANQGSEA. CDR3 sequence reads: CSVETRTY.

This clonotype was counted only a few times. The V and J genes are TRBV27 and TRBJ2-5; no reliable D call. With 3 bases removed from V and 6 bases from J, the gap between germline ends came to 11 bases. CDR3 length equals 13 residues. Germline CDR1 is MNHEY and CDR2 is SMNVEV (reference sequence). CDR3 sequence reads: CASSFYRGQTQYF. In DNA, the CDR3 is TGTGCCAGCAGTTTCTACCGTGGTCAGACCCAGTACTTC.

This clonotype was seen many times. V and J are TRBV7-9 and TRBJ1-5; D may be TRBD1 (5 bases). The CDR3 is 16 amino acids. The ends were cut back, 1 base at V and 7 bases at J, with 17 bases in the middle. Germline assignment: CDR1 SEHNR and CDR2 FQNEAQ (reference sequence). The CDR3, as DNA: TGTGCCAGCAGCTTAGTGGGGTCGGGGCTGCGGCAGCCCCAGCATTTT. Protein sequence: CASSLVGSGLRQPQHF.

The chain combines TRBV5-6 with TRBJ2-7, with 8 bases matching TRBD1. V shed 0 bases, J shed 6 bases, and the junction held 8 bases outside the gene matches. This CDR3 spans 15 amino acids. Germline V gene data show CDR1 as SGHDT and CDR2 as YYEEEE. The DNA of the CDR3 is TGTGCCAGCAGCTTGGACGTGAGGACAGGGTTCGAGCAGTACTTC. Protein product: CASSLDVRTGFEQYF.